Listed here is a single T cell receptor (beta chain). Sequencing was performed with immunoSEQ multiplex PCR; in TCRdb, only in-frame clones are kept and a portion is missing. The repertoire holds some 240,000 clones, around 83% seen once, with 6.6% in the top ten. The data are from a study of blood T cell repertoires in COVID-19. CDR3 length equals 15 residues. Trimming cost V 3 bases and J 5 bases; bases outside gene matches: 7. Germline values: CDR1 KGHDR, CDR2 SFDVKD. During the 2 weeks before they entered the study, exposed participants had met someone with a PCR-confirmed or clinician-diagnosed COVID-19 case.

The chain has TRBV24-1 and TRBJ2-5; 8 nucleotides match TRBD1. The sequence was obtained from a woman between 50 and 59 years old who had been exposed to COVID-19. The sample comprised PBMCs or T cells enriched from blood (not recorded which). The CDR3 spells CATSDATDRAETQYF. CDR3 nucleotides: TGTGCCACCAGTGATGCAACGGACAGGGCGGAGACCCAGTACTTC.